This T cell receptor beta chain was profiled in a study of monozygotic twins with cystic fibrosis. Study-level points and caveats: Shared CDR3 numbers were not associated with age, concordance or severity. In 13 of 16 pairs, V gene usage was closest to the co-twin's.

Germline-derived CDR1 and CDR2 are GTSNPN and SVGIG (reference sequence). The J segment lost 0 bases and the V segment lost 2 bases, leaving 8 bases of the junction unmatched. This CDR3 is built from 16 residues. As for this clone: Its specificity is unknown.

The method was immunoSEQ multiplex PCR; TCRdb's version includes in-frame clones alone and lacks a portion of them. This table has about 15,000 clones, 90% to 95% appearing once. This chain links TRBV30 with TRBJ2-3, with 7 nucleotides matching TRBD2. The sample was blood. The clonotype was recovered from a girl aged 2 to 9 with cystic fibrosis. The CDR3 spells CAWSPPLASSTDTQYF. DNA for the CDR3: TGTGCCTGGAGTCCACCACTAGCGTCTAGCACAGATACGCAGTATTTT.